The entry below gives a single T cell receptor (beta chain) sequence along with its context. It has no known antigen specificity. The read terminates 3 residues ahead of where the CDR3 ends, so the germline J gene completes it. The immunoSEQ assay used multiplex PCR to amplify TCR beta CDR3 regions from an average of roughly 1,200 ng of genomic DNA per sample. Primer bias was corrected in the assay by using a complete synthetic TCR repertoire to establish an amplification baseline. The amplicons were sequenced using the Illumina platform. On the authors' methods: Sequences were error-corrected by clustering with frequency ratios and a modified nearest-neighbor algorithm, then analyzed in the immunoSEQ Analyzer with IMGT gene definitions. At each rarefaction depth, TCR richness and evenness were averaged across 20 rarefaction repeats, and samples with fewer sequences than that depth were excluded. Wilcoxon rank sum tests with FDR correction were used to compare V, D and J gene relative abundances between the groups. Blinded duplicates gave an intraclass correlation of 95% to 97% for TCR richness and an average of roughly 76% across around 70 gene segments. The source is immuneACCESS, and TCRdb retained only in-frame sequences with V and J called. Part of the clones is not carried over; for the studies checked, unresolved V genes explain less than half of this, and the remainder is unexplained. The V and J calls and clone size were taken over from that table, and D and trimming were inferred from the DNA. The sample's table lists a count of about 23,000 clones. The ten largest clones take up 2% to 3% of the sample.

Every participant had a single incident cervical HPV16 infection, and women with prevalent HPV16 infections were excluded. Cervical HPV DNA was detected with MY09/MY11 PCR, and genotyping was done by dot-blot hybridization. Approximately 16 mL of heparinized blood were centrifuged, and the buffy coat was aliquoted, frozen at -30°C, then stored at -80°C. QIAGEN kits were used to extract genomic DNA from the buffy coat specimens. The germline V gene (reference sequence) gives CDR1 as LNHDA and CDR2 as SQIVND. The CDR3, from cysteine to phenylalanine, totals 15 residues. Shown are 36 bases from within the CDR3, in frame from base 1. The data belong to a study of T cells in women clearing cervical HPV infection (dated by TCRdb to about 2018). With respect to the entire study: Cases were approximately 25 women with histologically confirmed HPV16-related CIN3 or worse, including a couple of invasive cancers. Cases had a median age of almost 35 years compared with 38 to 40 for controls, and baseline characteristics showed no significant differences between the groups. Among cases, blood sampling occurred a median of roughly 150 days after lesion detection, with an interquartile range of about 90 to 200 days. An exploratory proof-of-principle case-control study, nested within the Guanacaste HPV Natural History Study in Costa Rica, was conducted to compare TCR repertoires across cervical HPV16 outcomes. As quality controls, five blinded duplicates were added to each group, bringing the total to about 60 samples made up of some 50 participants and approximately ten replicates. Because only a few women had HLA typing data, the possibility that HLA type acted as a confounder could not be ruled out. The roughly 23 controls were women who cleared a single incident HPV16 infection within 12 months without developing precancer or cancer. Blood from cases was collected at the visit where the lesion was first found, while blood from controls was collected once the infection could no longer be detected. Cases were matched to controls by age within five years and by the year the sample was collected. The parent cohort enrolled 10,049 women aged 18 or older in Guanacaste, Costa Rica, in about 1992 to 1995 and followed the women for less than nine years. Study-wide conclusions, independent of this receptor: By combining richness with V gene abundances, random forest classifiers separated cases from controls with an estimated AUC of roughly 0.8. Because the number of T cells per sample was unknown, the richness differences could reflect varying T-cell content rather than repertoire biology. CIN3+ cases had significantly higher TCR repertoire richness than controls across sequencing depths, but evenness did not differ between the groups. Whether associations preceded infection or resulted from infection could not be shown with the cross-sectional design, and effector/memory subsets and HPV-specific T cells were not isolated. Cases had lower TRBV6-7 relative abundance than controls (0.11% versus 0.16%; Bonferroni P = 0.0008).

Sequenced: blood buffy coat. This TCR was sampled from a woman between 18 and 69 years old with a cervical HPV16 infection that either progressed to CIN3+ or cleared (not recorded which). The sequence joins TRBV19 to TRBJ2-3, and TRBD1 matches 7 of the central bases. The DNA read from the CDR3 is TGTGCCAGTAGGGTAGTGGGACAGTCTAATCAGCCG. Its protein is CASRVVGQSNQP. The whole CDR3 protein reads CASRVVGQSNQPQYF.